This T cell receptor (beta chain) was recovered during a study of shared clonotypes between healthy human individuals. Study findings and constraints: A generally larger estimated richness was seen in naive subsets than in memory subsets.

Data came from immunoSEQ multiplex PCR; TCRdb stores just in-frame clones and leaves some out. The sample has roughly 220,000 clones, approximately 65% seen once; the top ten hold around 10%. The V segment lost 6 bases and the J segment 3 bases; nucleotides outside the gene matches: 10. From germline, CDR1 is SNHLY and CDR2 FYNNEI. This CDR3 spans 16 amino acids. In its sample, this clone was seen a few times. Its antigen is currently unknown. The sequenced material came from memory CD4+ T cells sorted from blood. Sample subset: CD45RA-negative fraction. This rearrangement joins TRBV2 to TRBJ2-3, with TRBD1 identical over 9 bases. This sequence was found in a young man in good health. The CDR3 reads CASRRDRDGYTDTQYF. CDR3 nucleotide sequence: TGTGCCAGCAGACGGGACAGGGATGGTTATACAGATACGCAGTATTTT.